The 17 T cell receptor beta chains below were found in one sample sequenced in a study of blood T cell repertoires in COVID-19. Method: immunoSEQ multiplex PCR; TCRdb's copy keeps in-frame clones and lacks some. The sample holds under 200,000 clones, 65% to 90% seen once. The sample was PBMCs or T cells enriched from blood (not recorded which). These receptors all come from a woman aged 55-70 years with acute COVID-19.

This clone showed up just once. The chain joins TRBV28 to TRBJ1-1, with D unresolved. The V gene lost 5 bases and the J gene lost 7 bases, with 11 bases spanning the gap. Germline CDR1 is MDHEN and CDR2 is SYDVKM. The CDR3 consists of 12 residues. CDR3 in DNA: TGTGCCAGCAGTACCCGGGGAAATGAAGCTTTCTTT. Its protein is CASSTRGNEAFF.

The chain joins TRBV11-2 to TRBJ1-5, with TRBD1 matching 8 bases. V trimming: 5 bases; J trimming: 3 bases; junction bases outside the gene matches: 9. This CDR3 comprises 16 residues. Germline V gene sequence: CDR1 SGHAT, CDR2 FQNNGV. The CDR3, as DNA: TGTGCCAGCAGCGAAAGGACAGGGTGGCCCAATCAGCCCCAGCATTTT. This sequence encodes CASSERTGWPNQPQHF.

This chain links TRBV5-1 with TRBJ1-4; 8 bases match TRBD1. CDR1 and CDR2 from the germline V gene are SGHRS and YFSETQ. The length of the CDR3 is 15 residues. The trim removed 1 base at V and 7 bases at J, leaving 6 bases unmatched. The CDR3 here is CASSLQGAIPEKLFF. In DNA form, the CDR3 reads TGCGCCAGCAGCTTGCAGGGGGCAATCCCTGAAAAACTGTTTTTT.

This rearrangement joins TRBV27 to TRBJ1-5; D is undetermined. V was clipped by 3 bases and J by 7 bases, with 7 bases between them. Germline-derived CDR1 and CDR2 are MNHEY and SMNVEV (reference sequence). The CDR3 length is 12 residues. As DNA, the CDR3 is TGTGCCAGCAGTTTCCGGGGACAGCCCCAGCATTTT. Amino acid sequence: CASSFRGQPQHF.

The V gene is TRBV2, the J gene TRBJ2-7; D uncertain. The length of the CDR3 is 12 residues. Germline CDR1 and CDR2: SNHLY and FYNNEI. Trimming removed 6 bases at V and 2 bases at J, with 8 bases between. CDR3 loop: CASRYTPYEQYF. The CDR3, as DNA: TGTGCCAGCAGGTACACCCCCTACGAGCAGTACTTC.

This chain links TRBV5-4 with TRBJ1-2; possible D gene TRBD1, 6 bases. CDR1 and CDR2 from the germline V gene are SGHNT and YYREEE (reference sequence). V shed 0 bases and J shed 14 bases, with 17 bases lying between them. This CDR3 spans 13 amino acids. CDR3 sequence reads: CASSLGGARGWTF. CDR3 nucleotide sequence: TGTGCCAGCAGCTTGGGGGGCGCCAGGGGCTGGACCTTC.

The CDR3 DNA is TGCGCCAGCACGGATCAGGCCGGCGAGCAGTACGTC. This codes for CASTDQAGEQYV. The chain links TRBV10-2 to TRBJ2-7, with D unresolved. The germline V gene has CDR1 WSHSY and CDR2 SAAADI. There are 12 residues in the CDR3. V was cut by 7 bases and J by 6 bases, with 13 bases left in between.

CDR3 amino acids: CASSLDSFYNEQFF. In DNA form, the CDR3 reads TGTGCCAGCAGCTTGGACAGTTTCTACAATGAGCAGTTCTTC. The chain couples TRBV7-2 to TRBJ2-1, with a possible D match to TRBD1 (6 bases). CDR1 is SGHTA, CDR2 FQGNSA, per germline. CDR3 size: 14 residues. Trimming pared 3 bases from V and 3 bases from J, leaving 9 bases between.

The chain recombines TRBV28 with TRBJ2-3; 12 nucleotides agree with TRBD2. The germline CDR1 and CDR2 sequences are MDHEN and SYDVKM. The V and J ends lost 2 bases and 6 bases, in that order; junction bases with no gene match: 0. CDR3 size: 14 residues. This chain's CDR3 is CASSLLAGGDTQYF. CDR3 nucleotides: TGTGCCAGCAGTTTACTAGCGGGGGGGGATACGCAGTATTTT. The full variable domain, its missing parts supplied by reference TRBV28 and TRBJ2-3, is DVKVTQSSRYLVKRTGEKVFLECVQDMDHENMFWYRQDPGLGLRLIYFSYDVKMKEKGDIPEGYSVSREKKERFSLILESASTNQTSMYLCASSLLAGGDTQYFGPGTRLTVL.

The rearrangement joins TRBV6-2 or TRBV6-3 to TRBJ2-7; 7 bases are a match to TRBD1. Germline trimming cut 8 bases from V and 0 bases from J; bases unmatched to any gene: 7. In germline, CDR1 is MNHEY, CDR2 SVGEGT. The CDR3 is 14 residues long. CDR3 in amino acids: CASRSAGGSYEQYF. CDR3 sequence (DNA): TGTGCCAGCCGTTCCGCAGGGGGCTCCTACGAGCAGTACTTC.

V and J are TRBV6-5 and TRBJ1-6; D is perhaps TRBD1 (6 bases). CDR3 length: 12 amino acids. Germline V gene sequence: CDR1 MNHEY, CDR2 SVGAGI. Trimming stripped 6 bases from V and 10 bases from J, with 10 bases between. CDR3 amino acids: CASSQGYSPLHF. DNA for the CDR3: TGTGCCAGCAGCCAGGGGTACTCACCCCTCCACTTT.

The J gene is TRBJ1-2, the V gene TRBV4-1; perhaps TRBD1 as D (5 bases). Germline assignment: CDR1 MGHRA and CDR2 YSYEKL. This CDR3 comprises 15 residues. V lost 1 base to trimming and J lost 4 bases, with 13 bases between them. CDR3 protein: CASSQGPGGSYGYTF. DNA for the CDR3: TGCGCCAGCAGCCAAGGCCCTGGGGGGAGCTATGGCTACACCTTC.

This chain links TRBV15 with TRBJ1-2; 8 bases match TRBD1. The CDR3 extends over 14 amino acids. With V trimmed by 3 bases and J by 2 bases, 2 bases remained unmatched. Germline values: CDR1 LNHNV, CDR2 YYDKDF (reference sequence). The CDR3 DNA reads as TGTGCCACCAGCAGTGGACAGGGAAACTATGGCTACACCTTC. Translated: CATSSGQGNYGYTF.

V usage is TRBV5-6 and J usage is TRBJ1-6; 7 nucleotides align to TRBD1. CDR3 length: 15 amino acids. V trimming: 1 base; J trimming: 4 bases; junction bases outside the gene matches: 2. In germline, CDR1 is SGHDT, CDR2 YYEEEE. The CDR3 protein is CASSLPGGYNSPLHF. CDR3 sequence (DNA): TGTGCCAGCAGCTTGCCAGGGGGTTATAATTCACCCCTCCACTTT.

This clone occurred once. CDR3 sequence reads: CASSASQGGYGYTF. The CDR3 nucleotides read TGTGCCAGCAGCGCGTCGCAGGGCGGCTATGGCTACACCTTC. The V and J genes are TRBV7-2 and TRBJ1-2, with a possible D match to TRBD1 (5 bases). Trimming removed 5 bases from V and 4 bases from J, with 14 bases in between. This CDR3 region has 14 residues. Germline V gene data show CDR1 as SGHTA and CDR2 as FQGNSA.

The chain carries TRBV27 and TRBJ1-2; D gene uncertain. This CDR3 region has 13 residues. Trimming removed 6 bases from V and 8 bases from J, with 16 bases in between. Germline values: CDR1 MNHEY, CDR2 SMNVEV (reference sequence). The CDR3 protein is CASSDEGGWGYTF. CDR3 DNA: TGTGCCAGCAGCGATGAAGGAGGGTGGGGCTACACCTTC.

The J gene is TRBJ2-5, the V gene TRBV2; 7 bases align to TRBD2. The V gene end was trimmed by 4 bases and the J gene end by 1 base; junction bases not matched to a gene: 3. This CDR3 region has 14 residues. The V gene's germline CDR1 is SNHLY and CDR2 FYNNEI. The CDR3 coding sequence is TGTGCCAGCAGTGGGACTAGGGCCCAAGAGACCCAGTACTTC. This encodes CASSGTRAQETQYF.